The clone carrying this TCR beta chain has only a few counts. Antigen specificity is unknown. The CDR3 totals 14 residues. The J segment lost 8 bases and the V segment lost 2 bases, leaving 5 bases of the junction unmatched. Germline CDR1 is DFQATT and CDR2 is SNEGSKA (reference sequence). TCR alpha and TCR beta cDNA libraries carrying sample barcodes and UMIs were produced by 5'RACE using constant-segment primers. TCRdb reprocessed the 5' RACE reads with MiXCR, giving one entry per CDR3 protein. The repertoire holds around 340,000 distinct CDR3 sequences, with roughly an eighth as singletons. This entry is derived from a study of T-cell memory formation after mild COVID-19. For the study at large: The TCR clusters were mostly specific to one donor. The study's findings and limits: From day 15 to 85, contracting clones were balanced between CD4 and CD8, whereas later expanders leaned toward CD4+. Among contracting clones, CD4+ were mainly CM/EM and CD8+ enriched in EMRA.

V and J are TRBV20-1 and TRBJ1-6; 8 nucleotides line up with TRBD1. The specimen sequenced was PBMCs or a T cell subset sorted from them (not recorded which). The source of this sequence is a man aged 18 to 30 who had mild COVID-19 (a few samples of this study predate the infection). Cell type and time point are not known. In nucleotides, the CDR3 is TGCAGTGCTAGAAACCCGGGACAGGATTCACCCCTCCACTTT. It is translated as CSARNPGQDSPLHF.